Listed below are T cell receptor beta chains from one sample, sequenced in a study of blood T cell repertoires in COVID-19. The repertoire was sequenced with immunoSEQ multiplex PCR; TCRdb's copy has only in-frame clones and lacks some. The data contain about 380,000 clones, roughly 91% of them singletons. The sequencing input was PBMCs or T cells enriched from blood (not recorded which). The receptors come from a woman between 18 and 29 years old who had recovered from COVID-19. The CDR3 runs from the conserved cysteine through the conserved F or W. Each record gives: J gene, V gene, CDR3 length, CDR3 protein.

>TRBJ1-6|TRBV2|15
CASSEGDRVRSPLHF
>TRBJ1-3|TRBV9|14
CAPPTGLGENTIYF
>TRBJ1-1|TRBV7-9|16
CASSFRGGTVNTEAFF
>TRBJ2-3|TRBV9|14
CASTEEGRADTQYF
>TRBJ2-3|TRBV5-4|15
CASSWGLAGGDTQYF
>TRBJ1-2|TRBV10-3|13
CAIRTATNYGYTF
>TRBJ1-3|TRBV7-9|17
CASSFRDIDSSGNTIYF
>TRBJ1-2|TRBV20-1|13
CSASEGGGYGYTF
>TRBJ1-6|TRBV6-1|13
CASSELTGSPLHF
>TRBJ1-5|TRBV20-1|12
CSASAGNQPQHF
>TRBJ1-6|TRBV19|16
CASSPIPGQGNSPLHF
>TRBJ1-5|TRBV7-9|17
CASSQVGTGGFNQPQHF
>TRBJ2-7|TRBV28|15
CASMGSGGPTYEQYF
>TRBJ1-1|TRBV4-1|16
CASSQDLAGRVGEAFF
>TRBJ1-5|TRBV6-5|15
CASRIQGTSNQPQHF
>TRBJ1-2|TRBV20-1|11
CSAGREEGYTF
>TRBJ1-6|TRBV2|17
CASSGDTWGGRESPLHF
>TRBJ2-1|TRBV18|14
CASSPDDRGGEQFF
>TRBJ2-4|TRBV11-2|18
CASSSYRGGATAKNIQYF
>TRBJ2-4|TRBV5-4|14
CASSLGDRGDIQYF
>TRBJ1-6|TRBV30|15
CAWSVLQGMNSPLHF
>TRBJ2-1|TRBV7-3|16
CASSLTRRGSYNEQFF
>TRBJ2-7|TRBV5-4|15
CASSLGDRGSYEQYF
>TRBJ1-4|TRBV7-2|15
CASSPKAGVGEKLFF
>TRBJ1-2|TRBV23-1|16
CASSQIYRGRNYGYTF
>TRBJ1-3|TRBV27|17
CASSLRGSSTSGNTIYF
>TRBJ1-4|TRBV10-3|15
CAISRTGETNEKLFF
>TRBJ1-1|TRBV27|13
CASSSGVNTEAFF